These T cell receptor beta chains were read from a single sample in a study of T cells after yellow fever vaccination. TCRdb analysed the 5' RACE reads with MiXCR anew, one entry per CDR3 protein. The sample yields about 130,000 distinct CDR3 sequences, about 8.4% seen once. Sample: CD8+ T cells sorted from PBMCs, taken on the day of the yellow fever booster vaccination. Receptors were obtained from a man aged 18 to 30 who received the YFV17D yellow fever vaccine. Each CDR3 is given with its conserved first and last residue. The order of the fields is V gene, clone size, D gene, CDR3 length, J gene, CDR3 protein, CDR3 DNA. A D gene is named only where the DNA matches it firmly. A clone size is listed for some rows: how often the clone was seen (once, few, many), or a class if it is expanded.

TRBV9	NA	TRBD1	15	TRBJ1-5	CASSSGTGGNQPLHF	TGTGCCAGCAGCTCCGGGACAGGGGGGAATCAGCCCCTGCATTTT
TRBV4-3	few	TRBD1	18	TRBJ2-5	CASSQDPVGTGVQETQYF	TGCGCCAGCAGCCAAGATCCCGTTGGGACAGGAGTCCAAGAGACCCAGTACTTC
TRBV20-1	many	TRBD1	15	TRBJ2-7	CSARLTDRAPYEQYF	TGCAGTGCTAGACTTACGGACAGGGCCCCCTACGAGCAGTACTTC
TRBV4-2	few	TRBD2	16	TRBJ2-3	CASSQEAGGPGDTQYF	TGTGCCAGCAGCCAAGAGGCGGGGGGGCCAGGAGATACGCAGTATTTT
TRBV10-1	NA	TRBD1	13	TRBJ1-5	CASSQQGDQPQHF	TGCGCCAGCAGTCAACAGGGGGATCAGCCCCAGCATTTT
TRBV12-3/TRBV12-4	few	TRBD1	14	TRBJ2-3	CASSWDRDSDTQYF	TGTGCCAGCAGTTGGGACAGGGACTCAGATACGCAGTATTTT
TRBV19	NA	TRBD1	12	TRBJ2-7	CATRDRSYEQYF	TGTGCCACCAGGGACAGGTCCTACGAGCAGTACTTC
TRBV2	NA	TRBD2	15	TRBJ2-1	CASSMSGGFSNEQFF	TGTGCCAGCAGTATGAGCGGGGGGTTTTCGAATGAGCAGTTCTTC
TRBV2	NA	TRBD1	14	TRBJ2-3	CASTGTGYTDTQYF	TGTGCCAGCACGGGGACAGGGTACACAGATACGCAGTATTTT
TRBV6-5	many	TRBD1	14	TRBJ1-6	CASRPTGRNSPLHF	TGTGCCAGCAGACCGACAGGGAGGAATTCACCCCTCCACTTT
TRBV12-3/TRBV12-4	many	NA	13	TRBJ2-3	CASSFAVVDTQYF	TGTGCCAGCAGTTTTGCCGTCGTGGATACGCAGTATTTT
TRBV4-3	few	NA	15	TRBJ1-2	CASSQEVGQNYGYTF	TGCGCCAGCAGCCAAGAAGTAGGGCAGAACTATGGCTACACCTTC
TRBV4-1	NA	TRBD1	14	TRBJ1-1	CASSLGTGRAEAFF	TGCGCCAGCAGCCTGGGGACAGGGCGTGCTGAAGCTTTCTTT
TRBV12-3/TRBV12-4	many	TRBD1	13	TRBJ1-2	CASSLGTVYGYTF	TGTGCCAGCAGTTTGGGGACAGTCTATGGCTACACCTTC
TRBV6-5	NA	NA	14	TRBJ2-3	CASSYSSSTDTQYF	TGTGCCAGCAGTTACTCGAGCAGCACAGATACGCAGTATTTT
TRBV11-3	few	NA	15	TRBJ2-1	CASSYGRGGNNEQFF	TGTGCCAGCAGCTATGGGAGGGGGGGAAACAATGAGCAGTTCTTC
TRBV4-1	few	TRBD2	16	TRBJ2-3	CASSQVAGGNTDTQYF	TGCGCCAGCAGCCAAGTAGCGGGGGGCAACACAGATACGCAGTATTTT
TRBV6-2/TRBV6-3	NA	TRBD2	17	TRBJ2-2	CASSSGTSGGVTGELFF	TGTGCCAGCAGTTCCGGGACTAGCGGGGGGGTCACCGGGGAGCTGTTTTTT
TRBV4-2	few	NA	15	TRBJ2-1	CASSQETGPVNEQFF	TGTGCCAGCAGCCAAGAGACGGGCCCCGTGAATGAGCAGTTCTTC
TRBV24-1	NA	NA	16	TRBJ2-3	CATSDWDTMSTDTQYF	TGTGCCACCAGTGACTGGGACACGATGAGCACAGATACGCAGTATTTT
TRBV27	few	TRBD1	14	TRBJ1-5	CASSQGVRNQPQHF	TGTGCCAGCAGTCAGGGGGTACGCAATCAGCCCCAGCATTTT
TRBV4-1	NA	NA	14	TRBJ1-1	CATRSTAMNTEAFF	TGCGCCACCCGTAGTACGGCTATGAACACTGAAGCTTTCTTT
TRBV7-9	NA	TRBD1	13	TRBJ2-1	CARAGTGGNEQFF	TGTGCCAGAGCCGGGACAGGGGGAAATGAGCAGTTCTTC
TRBV29-1	NA	TRBD1	16	TRBJ1-2	CSVPLRTGKANYGYTF	TGCAGCGTTCCCCTCAGGACAGGGAAGGCTAACTATGGCTACACCTTC
TRBV7-9	few	TRBD1	14	TRBJ1-1	CASSSGDRHTEAFF	TGTGCCAGCAGTTCCGGGGACAGGCACACTGAAGCTTTCTTT
TRBV9	few	NA	14	TRBJ1-1	CASSVGGARTEAFF	TGTGCCAGCAGCGTAGGGGGGGCCCGCACTGAAGCTTTCTTT
TRBV12-5	NA	NA	13	TRBJ2-5	CASGSPNFETQYF	TGTGCTAGTGGTTCTCCTAACTTTGAGACCCAGTACTTC
TRBV5-4	NA	TRBD2	18	TRBJ2-1	CASSGLPGLAGGLNEQFF	TGTGCCAGCAGCGGGCTACCGGGACTAGCGGGGGGGCTCAATGAGCAGTTCTTC
TRBV7-6	few	NA	17	TRBJ2-2	CASSPYSSYSDFGELFF	TGTGCCAGCAGCCCCTACTCCTCCTATAGCGATTTCGGGGAGCTGTTTTTT
TRBV10-3	NA	NA	15	TRBJ1-5	CAISDQTEKDQPQHF	TGTGCCATCAGTGACCAGACAGAAAAAGATCAGCCCCAGCATTTT
TRBV20-1	NA	TRBD1	16	TRBJ1-6	CSASWDRGLGNSPLHF	TGCAGTGCTTCCTGGGACAGGGGCCTGGGGAATTCACCCCTCCACTTT
TRBV29-1	few	NA	13	TRBJ1-2	CSVDGGLDYGYTF	TGCAGCGTTGATGGAGGGTTGGACTATGGCTACACCTTC
TRBV11-2	NA	TRBD2	14	TRBJ2-3	CASSLVASGDTQYF	TGTGCCAGCAGCTTAGTGGCTAGCGGGGACACGCAGTATTTT
TRBV5-1	many	TRBD1	17	TRBJ2-2	CASSWTGPRGDTGELFF	TGCGCCAGCAGCTGGACAGGGCCCCGCGGAGACACCGGGGAGCTGTTTTTT
TRBV4-3	few	NA	13	TRBJ1-5	CASSPGWWQPQHF	TGCGCCAGCAGCCCCGGTTGGTGGCAGCCCCAGCATTTT
TRBV10-3	NA	NA	12	TRBJ2-2	CAIRPGSGELFF	TGTGCCATCCGTCCAGGATCCGGGGAGCTGTTTTTT
TRBV6-2/TRBV6-3	NA	NA	15	TRBJ1-2	CASSPTRQAPYGYTF	TGTGCCAGCAGTCCTACTCGACAGGCGCCCTATGGCTACACCTTC
TRBV11-2	NA	TRBD2	16	TRBJ2-3	CASSLIGGYIPDTQYF	TGTGCCAGCAGCTTAATCGGGGGGTACATTCCAGATACGCAGTATTTT
TRBV4-1	NA	NA	16	TRBJ1-1	CASSTNHAGANTEAFF	TGCGCCAGCAGCACAAACCATGCAGGGGCGAACACTGAAGCTTTCTTT
TRBV7-9	NA	NA	15	TRBJ2-1	CASSRHWTIRDEQFF	TGTGCCAGCAGCCGCCACTGGACTATCCGTGATGAGCAGTTCTTC
TRBV4-1	NA	NA	13	TRBJ2-5	CASSQGQGETQYF	TGCGCCAGCAGCCAAGGCCAGGGAGAGACCCAGTACTTC
TRBV6-6	NA	TRBD2	17	TRBJ2-1	CASSYLSSGGRFDEQFF	TGTGCCAGCAGTTACTTGTCCAGCGGGGGTAGGTTCGATGAGCAGTTCTTC
TRBV20-1	many	NA	11	TRBJ2-1	CSAPWSGEQFF	TGCAGTGCCCCCTGGAGCGGTGAGCAGTTCTTC
TRBV5-1	many	NA	14	TRBJ2-3	CASSLRGAADTQYF	TGCGCCAGCAGCTTAAGGGGCGCTGCAGATACGCAGTATTTT
TRBV5-6	few	NA	16	TRBJ2-2	CASTSLGGETTGELFF	TGTGCCAGCACGTCCCTGGGGGGTGAAACGACCGGGGAGCTGTTTTTT
TRBV20-1	NA	TRBD2	16	TRBJ2-7	CSARDLAGGFSYEQYF	TGCAGTGCTAGAGACCTAGCGGGGGGTTTTTCCTACGAGCAGTACTTC
TRBV7-6	NA	NA	13	TRBJ2-3	CASSLDPPTTQYF	TGTGCCAGCAGCTTAGACCCGCCTACTACGCAGTATTTT
TRBV12-3/TRBV12-4	NA	TRBD1	15	TRBJ1-1	CASSTTGVRDTEAFF	TGTGCCAGCAGTACGACAGGGGTTCGGGACACTGAAGCTTTCTTT
TRBV4-1	NA	NA	15	TRBJ2-3	CASSQEGPSERKQYF	TGCGCCAGCAGCCAAGAAGGACCGAGCGAAAGGAAGCAGTATTTT
TRBV5-1	NA	NA	12	TRBJ1-1	CASRKDSVEAFF	TGCGCCAGCAGGAAAGACAGCGTTGAAGCTTTCTTT
TRBV19	few	NA	14	TRBJ1-2	CASSIGPGDYGYTF	TGTGCCAGTAGTATCGGGCCCGGGGACTATGGCTACACCTTC